This entry lists 30 T cell receptor beta chains sequenced from one sample in a study of cytotoxic CD8 clonotypes in ibrutinib-treated CLL. Here immunoSEQ multiplex PCR was the method, and the copy in TCRdb shows in-frame clones only, minus some. Of 130,000 or so clones in the sample, roughly 80% are singletons; the top ten hold approximately 30%. The sequences come from PBMCs, collected after 12 months of ibrutinib treatment. Receptors originate from a human donor with chronic lymphocytic leukemia.

The J gene is TRBJ2-7, the V gene TRBV28; D is uncertain. The CDR3 contains 11 residues. Germline loops: CDR1 MDHEN, CDR2 SYDVKM. V was shortened by 10 bases and J by 3 bases, with 10 bases between the two germline ends. The chain's CDR3 is CAIWSNYEQYF. In nucleotides, the CDR3 is TGTGCCATCTGGTCAAACTACGAGCAGTACTTC. The full variable domain, completed using reference TRBV28 and TRBJ2-7, is DVKVTQSSRYLVKRTGEKVFLECVQDMDHENMFWYRQDPGLGLRLIYFSYDVKMKEKGDIPEGYSVSREKKERFSLILESASTNQTSMYLCAIWSNYEQYFGPGTRLTVT.

This chain links TRBV15 with TRBJ2-7; weak D call: TRBD1 (6 bases). Germline V CDR1 and CDR2: LNHNV, YYDKDF (reference sequence). This CDR3 region has 15 residues. Trimming removed 5 bases at V and 2 bases at J, with 16 bases between. CDR3 coding DNA: TGTGCCACCAGCTTCCTGGACTCAGGGGCCTACGAGCAGTACTTC. It specifies CATSFLDSGAYEQYF.

The rearrangement uses TRBV7-9 and TRBJ2-2; tentative D call: TRBD1 (6 bases). The CDR3 is made up of 14 amino acids. Germline values: CDR1 SEHNR, CDR2 FQNEAQ (reference sequence). V lost 5 bases to trimming and J lost 1 base, with 8 bases between them. Here the CDR3 DNA reads TGTGCCAGCAGCCCGGGACAGAACACCGGGGAGCTGTTTTTT. This sequence encodes CASSPGQNTGELFF.

This clone was seen at least ten times. The rearrangement uses TRBV15 and TRBJ1-2, with 9 bases lining up with TRBD1. The trim removed 4 bases at V and 6 bases at J, leaving 3 bases unmatched. The CDR3 length is 13 residues. Germline V lookup: CDR1 LNHNV, CDR2 YYDKDF (reference sequence). The CDR3 sequence: CATSTRQGDGYTF. The CDR3 region has the DNA TGTGCCACCAGCACGAGACAGGGGGATGGCTACACCTTC.

This rearrangement joins TRBV7-8 to TRBJ1-5; the match to TRBD1 covers 7 bases. CDR1 is SGHVS and CDR2 is FQNEAQ in the germline V gene. There are 16 residues in the CDR3. V lost 3 bases and J lost 0; bases outside the gene matches: 5. The chain's CDR3 is CASSFRGTVSNQPQHF. As DNA, the CDR3 is TGTGCCAGCAGCTTCCGTGGGACAGTTAGCAATCAGCCCCAGCATTTT. Combining the CDR3 with reference TRBV7-8 and TRBJ1-5 gives the whole variable domain GAGVSQSPRYKVAKRGQDVALRCDPISGHVSLFWYQQALGQGPEFLTYFQNEAQLDKSGLPSDRFFAERPEGSVSTLKIQRTQQEDSAVYLCASSFRGTVSNQPQHFGDGTRLSIL.

The chain uses TRBV7-9 and TRBJ2-5; perhaps TRBD2 as D (5 bases). Germline V lookup: CDR1 SEHNR, CDR2 FQNEAQ (reference sequence). The CDR3 totals 11 residues. Trimming left V 11 bases short and J 3 bases short, with 10 bases between. CDR3 amino acids: CAHEGEETQYF. Written as DNA, the CDR3 is TGTGCCCACGAGGGAGAAGAGACCCAGTACTTC.

In nucleotides, the CDR3 is TGTGCCTGCTTGACAGGGGCGGTCTATGGCTACACCTTC. Translation: CACLTGAVYGYTF. The chain combines TRBV30 with TRBJ1-2, with 8 bases lining up with TRBD1. The V segment lost 6 bases and the J segment 4 bases; nucleotides outside the gene matches: 7. The CDR3 has 13 amino acids. Germline-derived CDR1 and CDR2 are GTSNPN and SVGIG (reference sequence).

The V and J genes are TRBV7-8 and TRBJ2-7; D unclear. The CDR3 is 12 amino acids. CDR1 and CDR2 from the germline V gene are SGHVS and FQNEAQ. V was cut by 0 bases and J by 6 bases, with 6 bases left in between. DNA for the CDR3: TGTGCCAGCAGCTTAGCAGGCGTCGAGCAGTACTTC. Translated, it gives CASSLAGVEQYF.

A single count supports this clone. The V call is TRBV7-2, the J call TRBJ1-1; 7 bases align to TRBD1. Trimming at V came to 5 bases and at J to 6 bases, leaving 9 bases not matched to a gene. Germline assignment: CDR1 SGHTA and CDR2 FQGNSA. The CDR3 has 14 amino acids. The CDR3 loop is CASSQKDRVSEAFF. CDR3 in DNA: TGTGCCAGCAGCCAGAAAGACAGGGTATCTGAAGCTTTCTTT.

The chain combines TRBV5-8 with TRBJ2-1; 11 bases agree with TRBD2. Looked up from germline, CDR1 is SGHTS and CDR2 is YDEGEE. This CDR3 comprises 15 residues. Trimming removed 5 bases from V and 2 bases from J; junction bases left unmatched: 3. The CDR3 DNA sequence: TGTGCCAGCAGACTAGCGGGAGCTACCTACAATGAGCAGTTCTTC. Amino acids: CASRLAGATYNEQFF. Based on the CDR3 plus reference TRBV5-8 and TRBJ2-1, the full variable domain is EAGVTQSPTHLIKTRGQQATLRCSPISGHTSVYWYQQALGLGLQFLLWYDEGEERNRGNFPPRFSGRQFPNYSSELNVNALELEDSALYLCASRLAGATYNEQFFGPGTRLTVL.

The rearrangement links TRBV6-4 to TRBJ1-2; no firm D call. Trimming took 3 bases from V and 7 from J, leaving 12 bases between them. Germline V gene data show CDR1 as MRHNA and CDR2 as SNTAGT. CDR3 length: 13 amino acids. The CDR3 loop is CASSERGGRGYTF. In nucleotides, the CDR3 is TGTGCCAGCAGTGAAAGAGGAGGGCGTGGCTACACCTTC.

Points on this clone: Distinct nucleotide sequences in the sample also encode this CDR3. V usage is TRBV6-5 and J usage is TRBJ2-3; D gene ambiguous. CDR3 length: 14 residues. V lost 2 bases and J 0 bases, leaving 6 bases between the germline ends. In germline, CDR1 is MNHEY, CDR2 SVGAGI. CDR3 sequence: CASSYRRSTDTQYF. DNA of the CDR3: TGTGCCAGCAGTTACCGACGAAGCACAGATACGCAGTATTTT.

This chain joins TRBV7-2 and TRBJ1-5; the D is unclear. This CDR3 spans 15 amino acids. Per the germline V gene, CDR1 is SGHTA and CDR2 is FQGNSA. V lost 1 base to trimming and J lost 2 bases, with 9 bases between them. The CDR3 spells CASSLETSGNQPQHF. In DNA form, the CDR3 reads TGTGCCAGCAGCTTAGAAACATCGGGCAATCAGCCCCAGCATTTT.

The chain recombines TRBV15 with TRBJ1-2, with 7 positions matching TRBD1. The CDR3 is 15 residues long. Unmatched junction bases numbered 10, after V lost 5 bases and J lost 4 bases. Germline V gene lookup returns CDR1 LNHNV and CDR2 YYDKDF (reference sequence). The CDR3 sequence: CATSLHSGGGYGYTF. CDR3 nucleotides: TGTGCCACCAGCCTCCACTCAGGGGGTGGCTATGGCTACACCTTC. The full variable domain, rest sourced from reference TRBV15 and TRBJ1-2, is DAMVIQNPRYQVTQFGKPVTLSCSQTLNHNVMYWYQQKSSQAPKLLFHYYDKDFNNEADTPDNFQSRRPNTSFCFLDIRSPGLGDTAMYLCATSLHSGGGYGYTFGSGTRLTVV.

This rearrangement joins TRBV14 to TRBJ2-7, with 8 bases lining up with TRBD1. The V gene's germline CDR1 is SGHDN and CDR2 FVKESK. The ends lost 3 bases at V and 5 bases at J; junction bases unmatched: 15. This CDR3 is 17 amino acids long. CDR3 in amino acids: CASSHRRVAGGYDEQYF. CDR3 coding DNA: TGTGCCAGCAGCCACCGTAGAGTGGCAGGGGGCTATGACGAGCAGTACTTC.

J is TRBJ2-4 and V is TRBV4-2; 14 bases fit TRBD2. This CDR3 is built from 20 residues. V dropped 7 bases and J dropped 0; count of bases not matched to a gene: 14. CDR1 is LGHNA, CDR2 YNFKEQ, per germline. CDR3 sequence (DNA): TGTGCCAGCAATGCCCCGGGACTAGCGGGAGTATGTATAGCCAAAAACATTCAGTACTTC. Encoded protein: CASNAPGLAGVCIAKNIQYF.

The rearrangement joins TRBV15 to TRBJ2-7; 10 bases align to TRBD1. The V gene's germline CDR1 is LNHNV and CDR2 YYDKDF (reference sequence). CDR3 size: 15 residues. After removal of 3 bases from V and 6 bases from J, the junction contained 8 bases not matched to a gene. The CDR3 region has the DNA TGTGCCACCAGCAGGGAGGGACAGGGGTCGTTCGAGCAGTACTTC. Its translation: CATSREGQGSFEQYF.

The chain is built from TRBV19 and TRBJ1-6; no firm D call. Germline V CDR1 and CDR2: LNHDA, SQIVND (reference sequence). With 2 bases removed from V and 4 bases from J, the gap between germline ends came to 12 bases. The CDR3 extends over 16 amino acids. CDR3 sequence reads: CASSISRSGYNSPLHF. CDR3 coding DNA: TGTGCCAGTAGTATAAGTCGAAGCGGATATAATTCACCCCTCCACTTT.

The V gene is TRBV28, the J gene TRBJ2-5; D ambiguous. V dropped 4 bases and J dropped 5 bases, with 8 bases sitting between them. Germline V lookup: CDR1 MDHEN, CDR2 SYDVKM. The CDR3 totals 12 residues. DNA of the CDR3: TGTGCCAGCAGTTCAGGATTGGAGACCCAGTACTTC. Its protein is CASSSGLETQYF. Full variable domain (rest looked up from reference TRBV28 and TRBJ2-5): DVKVTQSSRYLVKRTGEKVFLECVQDMDHENMFWYRQDPGLGLRLIYFSYDVKMKEKGDIPEGYSVSREKKERFSLILESASTNQTSMYLCASSSGLETQYFGPGTRLLVL.

The chain is built from TRBV6-5 and TRBJ2-7; D is uncertain. The germline gives CDR1 MNHEY, CDR2 SVGAGI. Trimming cost V 5 bases and J 4 bases, with 18 bases left between them. The CDR3 runs 15 residues. CDR3: CASSLLTPTSYEQYF. The CDR3 DNA sequence: TGTGCCAGCAGTCTTTTGACCCCCACGTCGTACGAGCAGTACTTC.

CDR3 nucleotide sequence: TGTGCCAGCAGCGTACACCCCCCTGGGACAGCCTACGAGCAGTACTTC. Amino acids: CASSVHPPGTAYEQYF. The gene calls are TRBV9 and TRBJ2-7; 7 bases fit TRBD1. The V gene end was trimmed by 1 base and the J gene end by 2 bases; junction bases not matched to a gene: 9. The germline CDR1 and CDR2 sequences are SGDLS and YYNGEE. This CDR3 spans 16 amino acids.

The chain employs TRBV30 and TRBJ1-1; TRBD1 is a possible D gene (5 bases). The CDR3 consists of 13 residues. The germline CDR1 and CDR2 sequences are GTSNPN and SVGIG (reference sequence). V lost 7 bases and J 1 base, leaving 13 bases between the germline ends. This CDR3 reads CALMVGQNTEAFF. For the CDR3, the DNA is TGTGCCTTGATGGTGGGGCAGAACACTGAAGCTTTCTTT.

The V gene is TRBV2, the J gene TRBJ2-2; 7 bases align to TRBD1. CDR1 SNHLY and CDR2 FYNNEI come from the germline V gene. The V gene end was trimmed by 7 bases and the J gene end by 5 bases; junction bases not matched to a gene: 10. CDR3 length equals 15 residues. CDR3 in DNA: TGTGCCAGCAACCCCTACAGGGGTGGAACCGGGGAGCTGTTTTTT. It yields the protein CASNPYRGGTGELFF.

In this sample, this clone turned up once. This chain joins TRBV28 and TRBJ2-1; D unresolved. V dropped 1 base and J dropped 8 bases, with 12 bases sitting between them. There are 14 residues in the CDR3. Looked up from germline, CDR1 is MDHEN and CDR2 is SYDVKM. CDR3 loop: CASSLYNSFHEQFF. CDR3 coding DNA: TGTGCCAGCAGTTTATATAATAGCTTTCATGAGCAGTTCTTC.

The V gene is TRBV19, the J gene TRBJ2-2, with D possibly matching TRBD1 (6 bases). The CDR3 has 14 amino acids. From germline, CDR1 is LNHDA and CDR2 SQIVND (reference sequence). V was shortened by 6 bases and J by 1 base, with 9 bases between the two germline ends. In nucleotides, the CDR3 is TGTGCCAGTAGCACAGGGTGGAACACCGGGGAGCTGTTTTTT. Translated, it gives CASSTGWNTGELFF. The full variable domain, with the rest looked up from reference TRBV19 and TRBJ2-2, is DGGITQSPKYLFRKEGQNVTLSCEQNLNHDAMYWYRQDPGQGLRLIYYSQIVNDFQKGDIAEGYSVSREKKESFPLTVTSAQKNPTAFYLCASSTGWNTGELFFGEGSRLTVL.

J is TRBJ1-2 and V is TRBV4-1, with a weak D call TRBD1 (6 bases). Germline V gene sequence: CDR1 MGHRA, CDR2 YSYEKL. The CDR3 spans 15 residues. V was shortened by 3 bases and J by 2 bases, with 13 bases between the two germline ends. This CDR3 reads CASSHDKGGNYGYTF. The CDR3, as DNA: TGCGCCAGCAGCCATGATAAGGGGGGGAACTATGGCTACACCTTC.

The chain carries TRBV4-2 and TRBJ2-1, with TRBD2 matching 11 bases. The CDR3 has 16 residues. V lost 0 bases, J lost 8 bases, and 6 bases stayed unmatched. Germline lookup yields CDR1 LGHNA and CDR2 YNFKEQ. CDR3 DNA sequence: TGTGCCAGCAGCCAAGATGCTAGCGGGGGGCCCGATGAGCAGTTCTTC. Translation gives CASSQDASGGPDEQFF.

This clone was picked up one time. CDR3 amino acids: CASSPARDFVNQPQHF. The CDR3, as DNA: TGTGCCAGCAGCCCGGCGCGCGACTTCGTTAATCAGCCCCAGCATTTT. V and J are TRBV7-8 and TRBJ1-5, with D uncertain. Germline V CDR1 and CDR2: SGHVS, FQNEAQ. The V and J ends lost 5 bases and 4 bases respectively, with 18 bases between them. This CDR3 is built from 16 residues.

This clone was seen once. The chain uses TRBV5-1 and TRBJ1-4; D remains ambiguous. Germline values: CDR1 SGHRS, CDR2 YFSETQ. This CDR3 is built from 14 residues. V lost 4 bases to trimming and J lost 0 bases, with 7 bases between them. The CDR3 is CASSGQATNEKLFF. CDR3 nucleotide sequence: TGCGCCAGCAGCGGGCAAGCAACTAATGAAAAACTGTTTTTT.

This clone has just a few counts. The CDR3 sequence is CASSPRDRAYGYTF. Written as DNA, the CDR3 is TGTGCCAGCAGCCCACGGGACCGGGCCTATGGCTACACCTTC. V gene TRBV7-9 combines with J gene TRBJ1-2; tentative D call: TRBD1 (5 bases). Germline assignment: CDR1 SEHNR and CDR2 FQNEAQ (reference sequence). The V and J ends lost 5 bases and 4 bases respectively, with 14 bases between them. The length of the CDR3 is 14 residues.